The next 16 T cell receptor beta chains were all read from a single sample in a study of type 1 regulatory T cells (dated by TCRdb to the early 2020s). The listed sequencing device is Illumina MiSeq. Using fastp trimming at Q25 and MiXCR clonotype assembly, TCRdb reanalyzed the public sequencing data and kept in-frame beta chains. Entries that share a CDR3 protein sequence are merged under the most common genes and DNA. For this sample the table gives around 62,000 distinct CDR3 sequences, of which around 68% were detected only once. The top ten hold about 8% of the sample. For these TCRs, the target antigens are not known. Input material: cultured T cells, either the whole culture or a sorted T cell fraction (not recorded which). Sample cell subset or site, as interpreted from the label and publication: Tr1-enriched cell product generated in vitro against host alloantigens. The source of these receptors is a human donor in good health.

This clonotype was detected a few times. The chain employs TRBV5-1 and TRBJ2-7, with TRBD1 matching over 7 bases. The CDR3 length is 14 residues. CDR1 SGHRS and CDR2 YFSETQ come from the germline V gene. V shed 4 bases and J 1 base; nucleotides not matched to a gene: 5. The CDR3 spells CASSIRDRSYEQYF. CDR3 nucleotides: TGCGCCAGCAGCATCCGGGACAGATCCTACGAGCAGTACTTC. The full variable domain, in which reference TRBV5-1 and TRBJ2-7 provide the parts outside the CDR3, is KAGVTQTPRYLIKTRGQQVTLSCSPISGHRSVSWYQQTPGQGLQFLFEYFSETQRNKGNFPGRFSGRQFSNSRSEMNVSTLELGDSALYLCASSIRDRSYEQYFGPGTRLTVT.

CDR3 DNA: TGTGCCAGCAGCTTGGAGCCGGGAGGGAATACAGATACGCAGTATTTT. Amino acid sequence: CASSLEPGGNTDTQYF. This rearrangement joins TRBV5-4 to TRBJ2-3; 8 nucleotides match TRBD2. The germline gives CDR1 SGHNT, CDR2 YYREEE (reference sequence). The CDR3 covers 16 residues. V was clipped by 0 bases and J by 3 bases; unmatched bases: 6.

The rearrangement joins TRBV4-2 to TRBJ1-5; D gene uncertain. With 0 bases removed from V and 6 bases from J, the gap between germline ends came to 12 bases. From germline, CDR1 is LGHNA and CDR2 YNFKEQ. The CDR3 covers 15 residues. CDR3 coding DNA: TGTGCCAGCAGCCAAGATGAGGGAGGCGGTCAGCCCCAGCATTTT. Its protein is CASSQDEGGGQPQHF.

This clonotype has a handful of counts. The chain combines TRBV9 with TRBJ1-2; 11 nucleotides line up with TRBD1. Germline-derived CDR1 and CDR2 are SGDLS and YYNGEE. V trimming: 3 bases; J trimming: 2 bases; junction bases outside the gene matches: 0. The CDR3 has 14 amino acids. The DNA for the CDR3 is TGTGCCAGCAGCGGGACAGGGGGCAACTATGGCTACACCTTC. It specifies CASSGTGGNYGYTF.

The chain couples TRBV27 to TRBJ2-7, with D possibly called TRBD1 or TRBD2 (6 bases each). V was clipped by 8 bases and J by 8 bases, with 22 bases between them. CDR3 length: 14 residues. The germline CDR1 and CDR2 sequences are MNHEY and SMNVEV (reference sequence). The CDR3 loop is CASGILGGRTKQYF. The CDR3 DNA follows: TGTGCCAGCGGGATCTTAGGGGGGCGTACCAAGCAGTACTTC.

As concerns this clonotype: Germline and junction disagree at one end, which may indicate a read error. V usage is TRBV6-2 or TRBV6-3 and J usage is TRBJ2-7; 9 nucleotides match TRBD2. In germline, CDR1 is MNHEY, CDR2 SVGEGT. The CDR3 spans 14 residues. CDR3 sequence (DNA): TGTGCCAGCAGCGCCGGGACTAGCTCCCACGAGCAGTACTTC. Translating gives CASSAGTSSHEQYF.

V gene TRBV20-1 combines with J gene TRBJ1-1; TRBD1 matches 8 bases. Germline V CDR1 and CDR2: DFQATT, SNEGSKA (reference sequence). This CDR3 is built from 14 residues. J gave up 2 bases and V 7 bases, and 9 bases lay outside the gene matches. The CDR3 region has the DNA TGCAGTGTTGACCCAGGGGGCTTTAACACTGAAGCTTTCTTT. Residues: CSVDPGGFNTEAFF.

The rearrangement joins TRBV7-2 to TRBJ1-1, with no clear D. Trimming shortened V by 8 bases and J by 10 bases, and 20 bases separated the two germline ends. This CDR3 spans 13 amino acids. Germline loops: CDR1 SGHTA, CDR2 FQGNSA. CDR3 in amino acids: CASQDKRSPGAFF. The CDR3 DNA follows: TGTGCCAGCCAGGATAAAAGGTCACCGGGAGCTTTCTTT.

A few counts support this clonotype. The chain combines TRBV15 with TRBJ1-1; D is unresolved. The CDR3 has 13 residues. The V and J ends lost 1 base and 1 base respectively, with 4 bases between them. Germline CDR1 and CDR2: LNHNV and YYDKDF (reference sequence). CDR3 sequence reads: CATSRAQNTEAFF. The CDR3 coding sequence is TGTGCCACCAGCAGAGCCCAGAACACTGAAGCTTTCTTT.

The chain combines TRBV29-1 with TRBJ2-3; 11 positions match TRBD2. Trimming at V came to 7 bases and at J to 2 bases, leaving 8 bases not matched to a gene. From germline, CDR1 is SQVTM and CDR2 ANQGSEA. The CDR3 covers 15 residues. CDR3: CSAGTSGVPTDTQYF. CDR3 nucleotides: TGCAGCGCAGGGACTAGCGGCGTCCCCACAGATACGCAGTATTTT.

The rearrangement links TRBV4-3 to TRBJ2-2, with 7 bases fitting TRBD2. Germline V gene data show CDR1 as LGHNA and CDR2 as YSLEER. The CDR3 contains 14 residues. Unmatched junction bases numbered 4, after V lost 4 bases and J lost 5 bases. CDR3 bases: TGCGCCAGCAGCCTACTGCGGGAGACCGGGGAGCTGTTTTTT. As protein: CASSLLRETGELFF.

Sample share makes this clonotype medium-sized (0.01 to 0.1%). This sequence joins TRBV7-3 and TRBJ1-1; tentatively, D is TRBD1 (6 bases). Trimming pared 2 bases from V and 4 bases from J, leaving 8 bases between. The germline V gene has CDR1 SGHTA and CDR2 FQGTGA. There are 13 residues in the CDR3. The CDR3 DNA reads as TGTGCCAGCAGCTTACGAGGGGGCACTGAAGCTTTCTTT. Protein: CASSLRGGTEAFF.

This clonotype has only one observation. This chain links TRBV9 with TRBJ1-1, with D hard to call. Germline CDR1 is SGDLS and CDR2 is YYNGEE. V lost 0 bases to trimming and J lost 4 bases, with 7 bases between them. The CDR3 loop spans 13 amino acids. The CDR3 DNA reads TGTGCCAGCAGCGTAGCTCTGAGCACTGAAGCTTTCTTT. It is translated as CASSVALSTEAFF.

This clonotype was detected once. This chain's CDR3 is CSAEKTSGTPYEQYF. The CDR3 DNA reads TGCAGTGCTGAAAAGACTAGCGGGACACCCTACGAGCAGTACTTC. The chain employs TRBV20-1 and TRBJ2-7, with 11 nucleotides matching TRBD2. This CDR3 has 15 residues. Germline-derived CDR1 and CDR2 are DFQATT and SNEGSKA (reference sequence). The trim removed 5 bases at V and 2 bases at J, leaving 8 bases unmatched.

V and J are TRBV18 and TRBJ2-1; D perhaps matches TRBD2 (5 bases). The V and J ends lost 3 bases and 4 bases respectively, with 13 bases between them. The germline gives CDR1 KGHSH, CDR2 LQKENI. This CDR3 is built from 15 residues. CDR3 DNA sequence: TGTGCCAGCTCACCCTCGGGGTTACCTTACAATGAGCAGTTCTTC. This codes for CASSPSGLPYNEQFF.

A single count supports this clonotype. This rearrangement joins TRBV12-3 or TRBV12-4 to TRBJ2-7; D possibly corresponds to TRBD2 (6 bases). This CDR3 has 13 amino acids. Deletions cut 6 bases from V and 4 bases from J, with 13 bases between. CDR3 sequence: CASSPVGGYEQYF. For the CDR3, the DNA is TGTGCCAGCAGCCCAGTTGGGGGGTACGAGCAGTACTTC.